This TCR beta chain was sequenced for a study of blood T cell repertoires in COVID-19. Study details: COVID-19 samples collected from the United States, Italy and Spain covered acute and convalescent phases. Nucleic acid was either cDNA or gDNA, and it came from T cells, B-cell-depleted T cells, or PBMCs.

Per the study methods: Counts of nucleated cells, estimated from reference gene primer amplification, were obtained. Clones were sequenced by immunoSEQ multiplex PCR, and TCRdb holds only the in-frame ones, with some missing. V, J and clone size derive from that table, while D and trimming were established from the DNA sequence. The sample includes some 100,000 clones, roughly 89% of them seen just once. V dropped 5 bases and J dropped 6 bases, with 13 bases sitting between them. CDR1 LNHDA and CDR2 SQIVND come from the germline V gene (reference sequence). The CDR3 is 13 amino acids. V is TRBV19 and J is TRBJ1-1; no clear D. Sequencing was done on a sample of peripheral blood. This sequence was found in a human donor with acute or convalescent COVID-19. The donor label of this sample is uncertain. CDR3 sequence: CASSSVTSPEAFF. As DNA, the CDR3 is TGTGCCAGTAGTTCAGTGACAAGCCCTGAAGCTTTCTTT.